This entry describes one T cell receptor (beta chain). The data belong to a study of blood T cell repertoires in COVID-19. Study background: Acute and convalescent COVID-19 samples came from the United States, Italy and Spain. In each case, the material was cDNA or gDNA derived from T cells, B-cell-depleted T cells, or PBMCs.

The V gene's germline CDR1 is DFQATT and CDR2 SNEGSKA (reference sequence). The CDR3 length is 11 residues. Trimming left V 1 base short and J 11 bases short, with 11 bases between. Original processing methods: Nucleated cell counts were estimated from reference gene primer amplification. Profiling relied on immunoSEQ multiplex PCR, and the TCRdb table lists in-frame clones only, not all of them. V and J calls plus clone size are reproduced from that table; the DNA served to infer D and trimming. The profile covers over 200,000 clones, with 65% to 90% appearing a single time and over 4.5% taken by the ten largest.

This chain joins TRBV20-1 and TRBJ1-1; D is unresolved. The origin of this receptor is an elderly man with acute or convalescent COVID-19. Sequencing was done on a sample of peripheral blood. DNA of the CDR3: TGCAGTGCTAGAGCGGGGTACGTTGCTTTCTTT. Translation: CSARAGYVAFF.